The rows below give T cell receptor beta chains drawn from one sample of a study of shared clonotypes between healthy human individuals. The data were produced by immunoSEQ multiplex PCR, yet TCRdb's version contains in-frame clones alone and is incomplete. The sample records 550,000 to 600,000 clones, 70% to 80% being singletons. Sequencing used PBMCs. The origin of the receptors is a woman aged 40-49 years in good health. Some clones in this sample may be carry-over from other donors' samples. Each CDR3 is given with its conserved first and last residue. Each record gives: J gene, D gene, clone size, V gene, CDR3 protein, CDR3 DNA. D genes are given only for firm matches. A row's size may be missing; if present it is once, few, many or a size class.

J gene: TRBJ2-3; D gene: -; clone size: many; V gene: TRBV5-1; CDR3 protein: CASSSTGPSGTDTQYF; CDR3 DNA: TGCGCCAGCAGCTCAACTGGCCCGTCGGGCACAGATACGCAGTATTTT
J gene: TRBJ2-7; D gene: -; clone size: -; V gene: TRBV5-1; CDR3 protein: CASSLASVYEQYF; CDR3 DNA: TGCGCCAGCAGCTTGGCTAGCGTGTACGAGCAGTACTTC
J gene: TRBJ1-1; D gene: -; clone size: many; V gene: TRBV2; CDR3 protein: CASSEGWQEAFF; CDR3 DNA: TGTGCCAGCAGTGAAGGGTGGCAAGAAGCTTTCTTT
J gene: TRBJ2-5; D gene: -; clone size: -; V gene: TRBV9; CDR3 protein: CASRRGTQETQYF; CDR3 DNA: TGTGCCAGCAGGAGGGGGACCCAAGAGACCCAGTACTTC
J gene: TRBJ1-5; D gene: TRBD1; clone size: -; V gene: TRBV6-1; CDR3 protein: CASSSQGGDQPQHF; CDR3 DNA: TGTGCCAGCAGTTCACAGGGGGGGGATCAGCCCCAGCATTTT
J gene: TRBJ2-2; D gene: -; clone size: -; V gene: TRBV28; CDR3 protein: CASSSRDTGELFF; CDR3 DNA: TGTGCCAGCAGTTCGAGGGACACCGGGGAGCTGTTTTTT
J gene: TRBJ2-1; D gene: -; clone size: -; V gene: TRBV15; CDR3 protein: CATSRDAKIEQFF; CDR3 DNA: TGTGCCACCAGCAGAGATGCGAAGATTGAGCAGTTCTTC
J gene: TRBJ1-2; D gene: -; clone size: -; V gene: TRBV29-1; CDR3 protein: CSESSNYGHTF; CDR3 DNA: TGCAGCGAGTCCTCAAACTATGGCCACACTTTC
J gene: TRBJ1-3; D gene: -; clone size: -; V gene: TRBV18; CDR3 protein: CASSPGVVGLSGNTIYF; CDR3 DNA: TGTGCCAGCTCACCAGGGGTGGTGGGACTCTCTGGAAACACCATATATTTT
J gene: TRBJ1-5; D gene: -; clone size: -; V gene: TRBV4-2; CDR3 protein: CASSQNSGEAQPQHF; CDR3 DNA: TGTGCCAGCAGCCAAAACAGTGGGGAGGCTCAGCCCCAGCATTTT
J gene: TRBJ2-3; D gene: TRBD2; clone size: -; V gene: TRBV9; CDR3 protein: CASSELPGLAVSTDTQYF; CDR3 DNA: TGTGCCAGCAGTGAACTACCGGGACTAGCGGTTAGCACAGATACGCAGTATTTT
J gene: TRBJ2-7; D gene: TRBD1; clone size: -; V gene: TRBV10-3; CDR3 protein: CAINGPADRAGEQYF; CDR3 DNA: TGTGCCATCAACGGCCCGGCGGACAGGGCCGGCGAGCAGTACTTC
J gene: TRBJ2-7; D gene: TRBD1; clone size: -; V gene: TRBV27; CDR3 protein: CASSPYAPIQGAIYEQYF; CDR3 DNA: TGTGCCAGCAGTCCCTACGCCCCCATACAGGGGGCAATTTACGAGCAGTACTTC
J gene: TRBJ2-7; D gene: -; clone size: -; V gene: TRBV5-8; CDR3 protein: CASSLGGVWRTHSYEQYF; CDR3 DNA: TGTGCCAGCAGCTTGGGTGGGGTGTGGCGGACGCACTCCTACGAGCAGTACTTC
J gene: TRBJ2-5; D gene: TRBD1; clone size: -; V gene: TRBV19; CDR3 protein: CASSISWTGVTETQYF; CDR3 DNA: TGTGCCAGTAGTATTAGTTGGACAGGGGTTACGGAGACCCAGTACTTC
J gene: TRBJ2-3; D gene: -; clone size: -; V gene: TRBV9; CDR3 protein: CASSVITEDTQYF; CDR3 DNA: TGTGCCAGCAGCGTGATAACGGAAGATACGCAGTATTTT
J gene: TRBJ2-3; D gene: -; clone size: -; V gene: TRBV28; CDR3 protein: CASSFGQLTDTQYF; CDR3 DNA: TGTGCCAGCAGTTTTGGACAGCTCACAGATACGCAGTATTTT
J gene: TRBJ1-2; D gene: -; clone size: -; V gene: TRBV5-1; CDR3 protein: CASTLGLANYGYTF; CDR3 DNA: TGCGCCAGCACCTTGGGGTTAGCTAACTATGGCTACACCTTC
J gene: TRBJ1-3; D gene: -; clone size: -; V gene: TRBV27; CDR3 protein: CASSSRVGGNTIYF; CDR3 DNA: TGTGCCAGCAGTTCCAGGGTGGGGGGAAACACCATATATTTT
J gene: TRBJ2-7; D gene: TRBD1; clone size: -; V gene: TRBV10-3; CDR3 protein: CAMGGTGASYEQYF; CDR3 DNA: TGTGCCATGGGGGGGACAGGGGCCTCCTACGAGCAGTACTTC
J gene: TRBJ2-1; D gene: -; clone size: -; V gene: TRBV10-3; CDR3 protein: CAISESSGVEQFF; CDR3 DNA: TGTGCCATCAGTGAGTCTTCGGGGGTAGAGCAGTTCTTC
J gene: TRBJ2-2; D gene: -; clone size: many; V gene: TRBV7-3; CDR3 protein: CASSPGRAQNTGELFF; CDR3 DNA: TGTGCCAGCAGCCCAGGCAGGGCACAGAACACCGGGGAGCTGTTTTTT
J gene: TRBJ2-1; D gene: TRBD2; clone size: -; V gene: TRBV5-1; CDR3 protein: CASSLEGLAGGPTGYNEQFF; CDR3 DNA: TGCGCCAGCAGCTTGGAGGGACTAGCGGGAGGGCCCACTGGTTACAATGAGCAGTTCTTC
J gene: TRBJ2-5; D gene: TRBD1; clone size: -; V gene: TRBV4-2; CDR3 protein: CASSRTGLETQYF; CDR3 DNA: TGTGCCAGCAGCCGGACAGGGCTGGAGACCCAGTACTTC
J gene: TRBJ2-3; D gene: -; clone size: -; V gene: TRBV19; CDR3 protein: CASSIGQGVTDTQYF; CDR3 DNA: TGTGCCAGTAGTATAGGGCAGGGAGTCACAGATACGCAGTATTTT
J gene: TRBJ2-1; D gene: -; clone size: -; V gene: TRBV28; CDR3 protein: CASTAGTRFNYNEQFF; CDR3 DNA: TGTGCCAGCACCGCGGGGACCCGTTTTAATTACAATGAGCAGTTCTTC
J gene: TRBJ2-6; D gene: -; clone size: -; V gene: TRBV28; CDR3 protein: CATGRTGANVLTF; CDR3 DNA: TGTGCCACAGGAAGGACCGGGGCCAACGTCCTGACTTTC
J gene: TRBJ1-4; D gene: TRBD1; clone size: -; V gene: TRBV11-2; CDR3 protein: CASSLHGTGVEKLFF; CDR3 DNA: TGTGCCAGCAGCCTTCATGGGACAGGGGTTGAAAAACTGTTTTTT
J gene: TRBJ1-4; D gene: TRBD1; clone size: once; V gene: TRBV7-9; CDR3 protein: CASSPWTGPNEKLFF; CDR3 DNA: TGTGCCAGCAGCCCCTGGACAGGCCCCAATGAAAAACTGTTTTTT
J gene: TRBJ2-7; D gene: -; clone size: -; V gene: TRBV5-1; CDR3 protein: CASSSRVSYEQYF; CDR3 DNA: TGCGCCAGCAGCTCGCGGGTTTCCTACGAGCAGTACTTC
J gene: TRBJ1-4; D gene: -; clone size: few; V gene: TRBV19; CDR3 protein: CASSPAGPGEKLFF; CDR3 DNA: TGTGCCAGTAGTCCCGCGGGGCCGGGAGAAAAACTGTTTTTT
J gene: TRBJ2-2; D gene: TRBD2; clone size: -; V gene: TRBV18; CDR3 protein: CASSAGTSVTGELFF; CDR3 DNA: TGTGCCAGCTCAGCCGGGACTAGCGTCACCGGGGAGCTGTTTTTT
J gene: TRBJ1-3; D gene: -; clone size: once; V gene: TRBV4-1; CDR3 protein: CASSPIRRNTIYF; CDR3 DNA: TGCGCCAGCAGCCCAATACGCCGAAACACCATATATTTT
J gene: TRBJ1-1; D gene: -; clone size: -; V gene: TRBV28; CDR3 protein: CASSTRGEAFF; CDR3 DNA: TGTGCCAGCAGTACGAGGGGTGAAGCTTTCTTT
J gene: TRBJ1-2; D gene: -; clone size: -; V gene: TRBV19; CDR3 protein: CASSIRQSGRNYGYTF; CDR3 DNA: TGTGCCAGTAGTATAAGGCAGTCGGGGAGGAACTATGGCTACACCTTC
J gene: TRBJ1-4; D gene: -; clone size: -; V gene: TRBV5-1; CDR3 protein: CASSFQGMGEKLFF; CDR3 DNA: TGCGCCAGCAGCTTTCAGGGGATGGGCGAAAAACTGTTTTTT
J gene: TRBJ1-2; D gene: -; clone size: -; V gene: TRBV19; CDR3 protein: CASKEPSRIGYTF; CDR3 DNA: TGTGCCAGTAAAGAACCCTCGAGAATTGGCTACACCTTC
J gene: TRBJ1-2; D gene: -; clone size: -; V gene: TRBV11-2; CDR3 protein: CASSLPDMRGYTF; CDR3 DNA: TGTGCCAGCAGCTTACCCGATATGCGTGGCTACACCTTC
J gene: TRBJ2-2; D gene: -; clone size: -; V gene: TRBV7-8; CDR3 protein: CASARTGPTGELFF; CDR3 DNA: TGTGCCAGCGCTCGAACAGGGCCGACCGGGGAGCTGTTTTTT
J gene: TRBJ2-3; D gene: -; clone size: -; V gene: TRBV29-1; CDR3 protein: CSVWGGSTDTQYF; CDR3 DNA: TGCAGCGTTTGGGGCGGGAGCACAGATACGCAGTATTTT
J gene: TRBJ2-7; D gene: TRBD1; clone size: -; V gene: TRBV7-2; CDR3 protein: CASSLGGGGYEQYF; CDR3 DNA: TGTGCCAGCAGCTTAGGAGGGGGCGGGTACGAGCAGTACTTC